This T cell receptor beta chain was found in a study of molecular identifiers for immune sequencing clone quantification. Turning to the study itself: In replicates, RNA taken from 20,000 or 100,000 naive CD8 cells was divided five ways, and four portions underwent sequencing.

It was from roughly 21,000 to 960,000 sorted cells, with 10%, 30% or 50% RNA, that naive CD8 libraries came. A single record per CDR3 protein comes from TCRdb applying MiXCR to the PCR reads. Counted here are hundreds of thousands of distinct CDR3 sequences, 25% occurring once; the ten biggest clones make up 0.7% to 0.95%. The receptor's source is a human donor in good health. Some libraries in this study had Jurkat cell RNA spiked in. Source material: naive CD8+ T cells from blood, with Jurkat cell RNA spiked in. The subset here: FACS-sorted CD8+CD4-CCR7+CD45RA+ naive T cells.

CDR3 bases: TGTGCCAGCTCACCAGTCTCTCAAGAGACCCAGTACTTC. It specifies CASSPVSQETQYF. This chain joins TRBV18 and TRBJ2-5; D gene uncertain. Trimming shortened V by 2 bases and J by 2 bases, and 6 bases separated the two germline ends. The CDR3 has 13 residues. The germline V gene encodes CDR1 KGHSH and CDR2 LQKENI. Combining the CDR3 with reference TRBV18 and TRBJ2-5 gives the whole variable domain NAGVMQNPRHLVRRRGQEARLRCSPMKGHSHVYWYRQLPEEGLKFMVYLQKENIIDESGMPKERFSAEFPKEGPSILRIQQVVRGDSAAYFCASSPVSQETQYFGPGTRLLVL.